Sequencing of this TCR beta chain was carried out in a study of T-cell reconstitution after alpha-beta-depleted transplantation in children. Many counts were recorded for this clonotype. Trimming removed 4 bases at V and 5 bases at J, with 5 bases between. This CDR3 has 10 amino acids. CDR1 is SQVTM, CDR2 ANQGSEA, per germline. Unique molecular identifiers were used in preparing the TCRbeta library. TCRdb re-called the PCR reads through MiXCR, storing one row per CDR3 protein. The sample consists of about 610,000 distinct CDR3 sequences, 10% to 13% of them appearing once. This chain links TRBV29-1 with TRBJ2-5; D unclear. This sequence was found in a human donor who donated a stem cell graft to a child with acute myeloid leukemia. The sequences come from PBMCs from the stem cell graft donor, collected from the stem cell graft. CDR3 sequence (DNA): TGCAGCGTTGCCACGGAGACCCAGTACTTC. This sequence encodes CSVATETQYF.